This TCR beta chain originates from a study of blood T cell repertoires in COVID-19. Some clones are missing from TCRdb's copy, which holds only in-frame ones; the method was immunoSEQ multiplex PCR. This sample has roughly 11,000 clones, with 82% found just once. The CDR3 runs to 13 residues. CDR1 is SGHNT and CDR2 is YYREEE in the germline V gene (reference sequence). The V gene end was trimmed by 7 bases and the J gene end by 1 base; junction bases not matched to a gene: 4. The source of this sequence is a human donor in a cohort sampled during active COVID-19. V and J are TRBV5-4 and TRBJ1-1; 7 bases align to TRBD1. Specimen: peripheral blood. The CDR3 DNA follows: TGTGCCAGCCAGGGGGACCCGAACACTGAAGCTTTCTTT. This encodes CASQGDPNTEAFF.